One sample yielded the 23 T cell receptor beta chains listed below, sequenced in a study of T cell responses to AZD1222 COVID-19 vaccine (dated by TCRdb to about 2021). The meaning of the sample's time point label: about 28 days (+/-7) after the second vaccine dose. The library relied on the immunoSEQ multiplex PCR assay. Held by TCRdb, this immuneACCESS table contains in-frame sequences only and omits some clones. Under half of the omission traces to an unresolved V gene where checked; the cause of the rest is unknown. This sample lists about 120,000 clones; roughly 89% were detected once. The ten largest make up around 15% of the sample. Sequences were derived from peripheral blood, sampled 28 days after the second AZD1222 dose. These receptors all stem from an adult who received the AZD1222 COVID-19 vaccine.

V gene TRBV19 combines with J gene TRBJ1-5, with 7 bases matching TRBD1. The CDR3 has 14 amino acids. V was pared by 4 bases and J by 6 bases, with 6 bases of the junction left unmatched. Germline CDR1 and CDR2: LNHDA and SQIVND (reference sequence). CDR3 loop: CASSNDRDGQPQHF. The DNA of the CDR3 is TGTGCCAGTAGTAATGACAGGGACGGTCAGCCCCAGCATTTT.

CDR3 DNA sequence: TGCAGTGCTAGGCCCGAGCCCCTCCACTTT. It specifies CSARPEPLHF. The V and J genes are TRBV20-1 and TRBJ1-6, with no clear D. V dropped 3 bases and J dropped 13 bases, with 7 bases sitting between them. Germline values: CDR1 DFQATT, CDR2 SNEGSKA (reference sequence). The CDR3 is 10 amino acids.

Only a few counts were recorded for this clone. The chain uses TRBV13 and TRBJ1-3, with D uncertain. The CDR3 consists of 16 residues. V was clipped by 2 bases and J by 0 bases, with 11 bases between them. The germline V gene has CDR1 PRHDT and CDR2 FYEKMQ (reference sequence). The CDR3 spells CASSLLQQSSGNTIYF. The CDR3 DNA sequence: TGTGCCAGCAGCTTACTCCAGCAAAGCTCTGGAAACACCATATATTTT.

Only one count was recorded for this clone. The chain has TRBV14 and TRBJ2-7; 14 nucleotides agree with TRBD2. The CDR3 has 18 residues. Germline V gene sequence: CDR1 SGHDN, CDR2 FVKESK. V trimming: 1 base; J trimming: 0 bases; junction bases outside the gene matches: 5. The CDR3 reads CASSQGRTSGGYSYEQYF. CDR3 coding DNA: TGTGCCAGCAGCCAAGGTCGGACTAGCGGGGGGTACTCCTACGAGCAGTACTTC.

The rearrangement uses TRBV2 and TRBJ2-1; 7 bases map to TRBD2. V lost 8 bases, J lost 2 bases, and 12 bases stayed unmatched. This CDR3 is built from 16 residues. Germline loops: CDR1 SNHLY, CDR2 FYNNEI. The CDR3 DNA is TGTGCCAGCGGGAGGGGCGGTTTGACTCCCTACAATGAGCAGTTCTTC. Amino acid sequence: CASGRGGLTPYNEQFF.

This clone was recorded once. V is TRBV5-1 and J is TRBJ2-1; D remains ambiguous. V shed 0 bases and J shed 0 bases, with 7 bases lying between them. The CDR3 sequence is 15 residues long. CDR1 and CDR2 (germline): SGHRS, YFSETQ. The CDR3 DNA reads TGCGCCAGCAGCTTGGAGCAGAGCTCCTACAATGAGCAGTTCTTC. Residues: CASSLEQSSYNEQFF.

In its sample, this clone was seen once. This rearrangement joins TRBV11-3 to TRBJ1-1, with 9 bases aligning to TRBD1. Germline CDR1 is SGHNT and CDR2 is YENEEA. The CDR3 has 17 residues. The V and J ends lost 7 bases and 2 bases, in that order; junction bases with no gene match: 14. This chain's CDR3 is CASTPTSVGQGNTEAFF. As DNA, the CDR3 is TGTGCCAGCACCCCAACTTCCGTGGGACAGGGTAACACTGAAGCTTTCTTT.

The rearrangement joins TRBV7-8 to TRBJ2-7, with D possibly being TRBD2 (6 bases). Trimming shortened V by 7 bases and J by 2 bases, and 6 bases separated the two germline ends. Per germline, CDR1 SGHVS and CDR2 FQNEAQ. The CDR3 totals 11 residues. CDR3 nucleotide sequence: TGTGCCAGCACGGGAGCCTACGAGCAGTACTTC. Protein product: CASTGAYEQYF.

V is TRBV5-4 and J is TRBJ2-5, with D perhaps TRBD2 (5 bases). The CDR3 spans 15 residues. V dropped 4 bases and J dropped 1 base, with 14 bases sitting between them. CDR1 and CDR2 (germline): SGHNT, YYREEE (reference sequence). CDR3 loop: CASSTREGLQETQYF. The CDR3 nucleotides read TGTGCCAGCAGCACACGGGAAGGGCTCCAAGAGACCCAGTACTTC. Looking up the rest from reference TRBV5-4 and TRBJ2-5 gives the full variable domain: ETGVTQSPTHLIKTRGQQVTLRCSSQSGHNTVSWYQQALGQGPQFIFQYYREEENGRGNFPPRFSGLQFPNYSSELNVNALELDDSALYLCASSTREGLQETQYFGPGTRLLVL.

This clone was detected once. The chain recombines TRBV28 with TRBJ1-1; 11 bases fit TRBD1. This CDR3 has 15 amino acids. V lost 4 bases, J lost 5 bases, and 6 bases stayed unmatched. Germline V gives CDR1 MDHEN, CDR2 SYDVKM. The CDR3 DNA reads TGTGCCAGCAGTTCCCCGGACAGGGGGCTTACTGAAGCTTTCTTT. Its protein is CASSSPDRGLTEAFF.

This rearrangement joins TRBV19 to TRBJ1-2; 11 bases are a match to TRBD1. The germline gives CDR1 LNHDA, CDR2 SQIVND (reference sequence). Germline trimming cut 5 bases from V and 4 bases from J; bases unmatched to any gene: 3. The CDR3 has 14 residues. Here the CDR3 DNA reads TGTGCCAGTAGTCCCGGGACAGGGGGCTATGGCTACACCTTC. As protein: CASSPGTGGYGYTF.

In its sample, this clone was seen a few times. Here the CDR3 DNA reads TGTGCCATCAGTGAGGACCTGGACGAAAAACTGTTTTTT. It specifies CAISEDLDEKLFF. The chain links TRBV10-3 to TRBJ1-4; D unresolved. Trimming stripped 2 bases from V and 8 bases from J, with 9 bases between. The germline CDR1 and CDR2 sequences are ENHRY and SYGVKD. The CDR3 loop spans 13 amino acids.

The chain employs TRBV18 and TRBJ2-1; no definite D call. CDR1 is KGHSH and CDR2 is LQKENI in the germline V gene. This CDR3 spans 12 amino acids. Trimming shortened V by 6 bases and J by 4 bases, and 7 bases separated the two germline ends. The CDR3 DNA reads as TGTGCCAGCTCGGGTGGGTACAATGAGCAGTTCTTC. Protein: CASSGGYNEQFF. The full variable domain, completed using reference TRBV18 and TRBJ2-1, is NAGVMQNPRHLVRRRGQEARLRCSPMKGHSHVYWYRQLPEEGLKFMVYLQKENIIDESGMPKERFSAEFPKEGPSILRIQQVVRGDSAAYFCASSGGYNEQFFGPGTRLTVL.

The rearrangement uses TRBV2 and TRBJ1-2; D gene unclear. This CDR3 comprises 14 residues. V was trimmed by 3 bases and J by 7 bases, leaving 15 bases between them. Germline-derived CDR1 and CDR2 are SNHLY and FYNNEI. The CDR3 loop reads CASSETNPASGYTF. In DNA, the CDR3 is TGTGCCAGCAGTGAGACCAACCCCGCGAGTGGCTACACCTTC.

In DNA form, the CDR3 reads TGTGCCTGGACCCCGGGGGGTCGCTCTGGAAACACCATATATTTT. This encodes CAWTPGGRSGNTIYF. V usage is TRBV30 and J usage is TRBJ1-3; possible D gene TRBD1, 5 bases. The CDR3 spans 15 residues. Germline V gene data show CDR1 as GTSNPN and CDR2 as SVGIG (reference sequence). The germline V and J ends were trimmed by 4 bases and 0 bases, with 13 bases remaining between them.

This chain joins TRBV19 and TRBJ2-1; D is tentatively TRBD1 or TRBD2 (5 bases each). Germline V gene data show CDR1 as LNHDA and CDR2 as SQIVND (reference sequence). The CDR3 extends over 17 amino acids. V gave up 7 bases and J gave up 4 bases, with 23 bases separating them. CDR3 sequence: CASTTPARGFGYNEQFF. The CDR3 region has the DNA TGTGCCAGTACCACCCCGGCGAGGGGATTCGGATACAATGAGCAGTTCTTC.

The rearrangement joins TRBV5-8 to TRBJ1-3; D is uncertain. The V gene's germline CDR1 is SGHTS and CDR2 YDEGEE. The CDR3 sequence is 16 residues long. The V end lost 0 bases, the J end lost 0 bases, and 10 bases lay between the germline ends. The CDR3 bases are TGTGCCAGCAGCTTGGGTTCAGCCTCCTCTGGAAACACCATATATTTT. Translation: CASSLGSASSGNTIYF.

The chain combines TRBV7-9 with TRBJ2-2, with no clear D. This CDR3 spans 12 amino acids. The germline gives CDR1 SEHNR, CDR2 FQNEAQ (reference sequence). V dropped 6 bases and J dropped 3 bases, with 5 bases sitting between them. Here the CDR3 reads CASRPDTGELFF. CDR3 nucleotide sequence: TGTGCCAGCAGGCCCGACACCGGGGAGCTGTTTTTT.

This rearrangement joins TRBV13 to TRBJ1-4; 9 nucleotides agree with TRBD1. Germline V gene data show CDR1 as PRHDT and CDR2 as FYEKMQ (reference sequence). This CDR3 comprises 16 residues. The V gene end was trimmed by 5 bases and the J gene end by 7 bases; junction bases not matched to a gene: 11. The CDR3 loop reads CASSRRKQGAVEKLFF. The CDR3 DNA follows: TGTGCCAGCAGCCGACGGAAACAGGGGGCGGTTGAAAAACTGTTTTTT.

The chain uses TRBV4-2 and TRBJ2-5; the D call may be TRBD1 or TRBD2 (6 bases each). Trimming cost V 0 bases and J 6 bases, with 8 bases left between them. The CDR3 totals 13 residues. Germline values: CDR1 LGHNA, CDR2 YNFKEQ. CDR3 in DNA: TGTGCCAGCAGCCAAGATCGGGGGCAGACCCAGTACTTC. Its translation: CASSQDRGQTQYF.

This clone was counted once. The chain combines TRBV5-8 with TRBJ2-2; D is undetermined. The CDR3 covers 10 residues. From germline, CDR1 is SGHTS and CDR2 YDEGEE. V dropped 7 bases and J dropped 4 bases, with 2 bases sitting between them. CDR3 DNA sequence: TGTGCCAGCCGCACCGGGGAGCTGTTTTTT. Protein: CASRTGELFF.

The chain joins TRBV27 to TRBJ2-3; tentatively, D is TRBD2 (5 bases). Trimming stripped 5 bases from V and 10 bases from J, with 16 bases between. The CDR3 totals 13 residues. The germline CDR1 and CDR2 sequences are MNHEY and SMNVEV (reference sequence). CDR3 sequence reads: CASSTGNSRAQYF. Here the CDR3 DNA reads TGTGCCAGCAGTACCGGGAATTCTCGGGCGCAGTATTTT.

This clone was seen a few times. J is TRBJ2-7 and V is TRBV20-1, with D perhaps matching TRBD1 (5 bases). The CDR3 runs to 14 residues. Trimming took off 3 bases at V and 0 bases at J, with 12 bases between the two ends. The germline V gene has CDR1 DFQATT and CDR2 SNEGSKA (reference sequence). CDR3 DNA sequence: TGCAGTGCTAGTCGTCAGGGATTCTCCTACGAGCAGTACTTC. This codes for CSASRQGFSYEQYF.